This entry features one TCR beta chain sequence. Germline V gives CDR1 LNHDA, CDR2 SQIVND (reference sequence). The CDR3 runs to 16 residues. The V segment lost 5 bases and the J segment 2 bases; nucleotides outside the gene matches: 7. The table came from immunoSEQ multiplex PCR; TCRdb's copy has only in-frame clones and leaves some out. This table holds approximately 220,000 clones, roughly 90% found once. The data are from a study of blood T cell repertoires in COVID-19. Participants came from around 25 US areas, aged roughly 18 to 100 years. Participants had their cohort set by participant-reported clinical history.

The material sequenced was PBMCs or T cells enriched from blood (not recorded which). V and J are TRBV19 and TRBJ2-5; TRBD2 matches 11 bases. The sequence was obtained from a woman aged 25 to 45 with acute COVID-19. The CDR3 DNA sequence: TGTGCCAGTAGTGGGGTAGGGACTAGCGGACAAGAGACCCAGTACTTC. Protein: CASSGVGTSGQETQYF.